This T cell receptor (beta chain) was documented in a study of shared clonotypes between healthy human individuals. Authors' analysis steps: Filtering differed, since immunoSEQ gave only junction sequences and no quality scores. Using immunoSEQ multiplex PCR, the repertoire was profiled, and TCRdb retains in-frame clones only, with some absent. The V and J calls and clone size were taken over from that table, and D and trimming were inferred from the DNA. This sample has nearly 1,000,000 clones, with more than 75% found just once. Whole-study results and caveats: Clonotype sharing among donors was thought likely to change with sequencing depth. When naive CD4 clonotypes were compared across a few donors, 4% to 5.5% were shared.

Trimming stripped 7 bases from V and 2 bases from J, with 12 bases between. The CDR3 length is 13 residues. CDR1 and CDR2 (germline): GTSNPN, SVGIG (reference sequence). Turning to this clone: The antigen is unknown.

The TCR was taken from a man in his late teens or twenties in good health. Sequencing input: memory CD4+ T cells sorted from blood. Subset specified: CD45RA-negative fraction. This chain connects TRBV30 to TRBJ2-1, with a possible D match to TRBD2 (5 bases). As DNA, the CDR3 is TGTGCCTCCCGGAGGCCCCCCTACAATGAGCAGTTCTTC. This sequence encodes CASRRPPYNEQFF.